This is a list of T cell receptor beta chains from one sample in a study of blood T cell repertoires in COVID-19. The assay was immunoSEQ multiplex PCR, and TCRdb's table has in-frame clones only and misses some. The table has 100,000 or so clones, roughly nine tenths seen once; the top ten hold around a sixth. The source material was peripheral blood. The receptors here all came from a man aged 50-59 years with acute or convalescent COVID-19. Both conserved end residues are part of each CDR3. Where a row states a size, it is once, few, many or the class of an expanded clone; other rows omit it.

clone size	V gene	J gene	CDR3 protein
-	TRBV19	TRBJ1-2	CASKRDANYGYTF
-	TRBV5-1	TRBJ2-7	CASGTGVEQYF
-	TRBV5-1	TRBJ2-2	CASSLFPVEDTGELFF
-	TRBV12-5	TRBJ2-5	CASGPGLAGEETQYF
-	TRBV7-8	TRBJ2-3	CASSYRPGTVGPDTQYF
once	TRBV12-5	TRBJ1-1	CASGSGHPNTEAFF
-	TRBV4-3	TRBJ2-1	CASSQDPLGRGLDEQFF
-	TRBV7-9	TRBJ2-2	CASSPSGANTGELFF
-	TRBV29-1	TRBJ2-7	CSARPPGTPEQYF
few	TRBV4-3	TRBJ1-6	CASSQDSGGNSPLHF
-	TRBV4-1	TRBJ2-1	CASSQGSWQFF
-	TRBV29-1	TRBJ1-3	CSAVDRASGNTIYF
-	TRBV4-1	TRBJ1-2	CASSKPGSRYGYTF
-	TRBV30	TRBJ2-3	CAWSDGGGSTDTQYF
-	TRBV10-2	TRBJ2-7	CASSLGLAGLAYEQYF
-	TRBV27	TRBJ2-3	CASRGRKFTDTQYF
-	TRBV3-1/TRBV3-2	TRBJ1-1	CASSQDDRGLGAFF
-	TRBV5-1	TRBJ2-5	CASSLNPTGQETQYF
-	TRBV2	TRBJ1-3	CASSEGTGRGNTIYF
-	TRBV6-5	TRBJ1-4	CASKVGGRPEKLFF
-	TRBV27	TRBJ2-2	CASSLSGTVNTGELFF
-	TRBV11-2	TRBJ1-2	CASSFTDSFYGYTF
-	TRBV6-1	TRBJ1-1	CASSEPRTTGEHEAFF
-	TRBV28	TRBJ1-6	CASSRKQGQYSPLHF
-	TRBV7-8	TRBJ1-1	CASSTSGTPNTEAFF
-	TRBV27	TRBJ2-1	CASSYGTGLFF
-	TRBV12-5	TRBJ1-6	CASGFLLGQGNSPLHF
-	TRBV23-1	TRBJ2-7	CASSQYRRKVSLVTYEQYF
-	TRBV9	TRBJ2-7	CASSVVGWDSAYEQYF
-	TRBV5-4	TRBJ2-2	CASSYQANTGELFF
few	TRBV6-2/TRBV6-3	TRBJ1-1	CASSAQGNTEAFF
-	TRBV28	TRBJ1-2	CASTQGRNYGYTF
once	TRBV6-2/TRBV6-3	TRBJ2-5	CASSSGTSGRQVETQYF
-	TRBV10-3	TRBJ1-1	CAVWTGGKTEAFF
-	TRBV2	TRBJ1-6	CASSRDRGAFNSPLHF
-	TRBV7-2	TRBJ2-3	CASSLLLAGTSTDTQYF
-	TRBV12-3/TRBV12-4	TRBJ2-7	CASSLGHSYEQYF